The clone carrying this TCR beta chain was seen a handful of times. As originally analysed: From reference gene primer amplification, estimates of nucleated cell counts were derived. Here immunoSEQ multiplex PCR was the method, and the copy in TCRdb shows in-frame clones only, minus some. That table gives V, J and clone size, and the DNA gave D and trimming. This table has 150,000 to 200,000 clones, under 80% appearing once. These data are taken from a study of blood T cell repertoires in COVID-19. Across the study: The United States, Italy and Spain supplied acute and convalescent COVID-19 samples. T cells, B-cell-depleted T cells, or PBMCs provided the cDNA or gDNA that served as material.

V dropped 3 bases and J dropped 9 bases, with 12 bases sitting between them. The length of the CDR3 is 13 residues. The germline V gene has CDR1 MNHEY and CDR2 SMNVEV (reference sequence). The receptor was derived from a woman older than 75 with acute or convalescent COVID-19. Input material: peripheral blood. The chain recombines TRBV27 with TRBJ2-1, with D unresolved. CDR3: CASSLLAGGEQFF. The CDR3 DNA follows: TGTGCCAGCAGTTTGCTGGCTGGCGGTGAGCAGTTCTTC.